The clone carrying this TCR beta chain is a singleton in its sample. The antigen is undetermined. This sample is part of a study of OX40 agonist ivuxolimab in advanced cancers. About the study: The dose of intravenous ivuxolimab that patients received every 2 weeks ranged from 0.01 to 10 mg/kg. A diagnosis of hepatocellular carcinoma, melanoma, renal cell or head and neck cancer was present in dose-escalation patients. Three dose-escalation patients had partial responses: one with hepatocellular carcinoma and two with cutaneous melanoma. Study outcomes and limitations: Circulating CD4+ and CD8+ T cells showed clonal expansion by week 6 at 0.1 to 3.0 mg/kg.

CDR3 size: 14 residues. V trimming: 3 bases; J trimming: 1 base; junction bases outside the gene matches: 2. The germline gives CDR1 MNHEY, CDR2 SMNVEV (reference sequence). This table comes from immunoSEQ multiplex PCR, and its TCRdb copy is limited to in-frame clones, with some not included. The data hold approximately 10,000 clones, with 88% observed a single time. This chain connects TRBV27 to TRBJ2-7; 8 positions match TRBD1. The source was CD4+ or CD8+ T cells sorted from blood, collected in a trial of the OX40 agonist ivuxolimab. This TCR was recovered from an adult with an advanced solid tumor such as melanoma, head and neck, liver or kidney cancer. CDR3 nucleotides: TGTGCCAGCAGTTTCGGGACAGGTTCCTACGAGCAGTACTTC. Translating gives CASSFGTGSYEQYF.